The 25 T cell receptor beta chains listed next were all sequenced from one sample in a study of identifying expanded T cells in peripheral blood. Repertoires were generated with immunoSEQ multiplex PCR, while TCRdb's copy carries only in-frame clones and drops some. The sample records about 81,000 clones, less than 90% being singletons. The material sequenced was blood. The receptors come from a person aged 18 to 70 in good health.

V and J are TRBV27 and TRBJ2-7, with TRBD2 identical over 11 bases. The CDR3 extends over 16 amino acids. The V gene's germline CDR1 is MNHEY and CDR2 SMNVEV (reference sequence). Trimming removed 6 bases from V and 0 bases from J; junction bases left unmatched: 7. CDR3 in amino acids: CASRHSLAGGSYEQYF. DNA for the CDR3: TGTGCCAGCAGGCACTCTCTAGCGGGGGGCTCCTACGAGCAGTACTTC.

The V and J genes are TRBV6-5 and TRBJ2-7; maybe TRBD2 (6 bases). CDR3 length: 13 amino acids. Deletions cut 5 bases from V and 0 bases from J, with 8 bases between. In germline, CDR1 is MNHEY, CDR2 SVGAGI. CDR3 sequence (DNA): TGTGCCAGCAGTCTGACTAGCTCCTACGAGCAGTACTTC. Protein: CASSLTSSYEQYF.

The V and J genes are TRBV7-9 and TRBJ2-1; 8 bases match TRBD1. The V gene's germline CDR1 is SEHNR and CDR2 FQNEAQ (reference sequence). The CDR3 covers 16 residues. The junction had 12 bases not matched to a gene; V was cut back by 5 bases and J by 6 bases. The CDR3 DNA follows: TGTGCCAGCAGCCCCCGTAGGACAGGGAACCTCAATGAGCAGTTCTTC. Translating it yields CASSPRRTGNLNEQFF.

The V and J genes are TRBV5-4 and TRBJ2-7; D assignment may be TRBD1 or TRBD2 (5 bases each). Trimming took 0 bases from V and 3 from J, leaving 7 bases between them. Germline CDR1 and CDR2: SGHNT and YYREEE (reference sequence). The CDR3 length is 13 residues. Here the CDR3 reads CASSLVGRYEQYF. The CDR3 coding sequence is TGTGCCAGCAGCTTGGTGGGACGCTACGAGCAGTACTTC.

DNA for the CDR3: TGTGCCAGCAGCCAAACGACAGGGCCAGGAAACACCATATATTTT. Translation: CASSQTTGPGNTIYF. The V gene is TRBV7-6, the J gene TRBJ1-3; 7 bases agree with TRBD1. This CDR3 is 15 amino acids long. CDR1 and CDR2 (germline): SGHVS, FNYEAQ. V shed 5 bases and J 4 bases; nucleotides not matched to a gene: 8.

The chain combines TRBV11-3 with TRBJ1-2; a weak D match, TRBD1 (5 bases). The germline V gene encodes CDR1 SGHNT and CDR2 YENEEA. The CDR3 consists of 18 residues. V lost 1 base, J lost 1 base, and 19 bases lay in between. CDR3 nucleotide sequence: TGTGCCAGCAGCTTAGCTCTGATGTTACGAGACAGTAACTATGGCTACACCTTC. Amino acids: CASSLALMLRDSNYGYTF.

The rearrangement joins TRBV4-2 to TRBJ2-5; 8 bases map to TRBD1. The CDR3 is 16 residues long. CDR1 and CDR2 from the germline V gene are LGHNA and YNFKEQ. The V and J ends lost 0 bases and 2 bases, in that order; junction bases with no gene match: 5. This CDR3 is CASSQDFGQGQETQYF. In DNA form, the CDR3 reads TGTGCCAGCAGCCAAGATTTCGGACAGGGTCAAGAGACCCAGTACTTC.

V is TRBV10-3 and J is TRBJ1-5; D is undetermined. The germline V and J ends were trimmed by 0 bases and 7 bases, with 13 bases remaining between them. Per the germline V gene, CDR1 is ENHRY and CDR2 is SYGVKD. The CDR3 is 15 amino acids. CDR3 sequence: CAISESPDEGQPQHF. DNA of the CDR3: TGTGCCATCAGTGAGTCCCCCGACGAGGGACAGCCCCAGCATTTT.

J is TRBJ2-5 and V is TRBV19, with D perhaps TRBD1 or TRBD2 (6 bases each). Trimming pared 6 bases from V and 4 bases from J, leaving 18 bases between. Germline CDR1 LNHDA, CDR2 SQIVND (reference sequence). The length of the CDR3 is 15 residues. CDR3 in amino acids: CASSIEGGGRETQYF. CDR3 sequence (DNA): TGTGCCAGTAGCATCGAAGGGGGAGGAAGAGAGACCCAGTACTTC.

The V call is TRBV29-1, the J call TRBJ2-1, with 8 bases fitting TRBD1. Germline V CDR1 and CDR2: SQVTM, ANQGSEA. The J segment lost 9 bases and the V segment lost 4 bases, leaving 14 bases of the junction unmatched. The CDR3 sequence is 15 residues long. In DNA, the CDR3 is TGCAGCGTTGGGACAGGGACAAACTTTATGGGTGAGCAGTTCTTC. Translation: CSVGTGTNFMGEQFF.

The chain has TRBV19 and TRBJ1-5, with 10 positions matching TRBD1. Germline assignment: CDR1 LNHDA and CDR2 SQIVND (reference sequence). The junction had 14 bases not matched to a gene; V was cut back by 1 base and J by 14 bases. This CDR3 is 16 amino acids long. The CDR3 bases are TGTGCCAGTAGTATAGGCGCCGGGACAGGGGAGGGCGCGAAGCATTTT. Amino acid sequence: CASSIGAGTGEGAKHF.

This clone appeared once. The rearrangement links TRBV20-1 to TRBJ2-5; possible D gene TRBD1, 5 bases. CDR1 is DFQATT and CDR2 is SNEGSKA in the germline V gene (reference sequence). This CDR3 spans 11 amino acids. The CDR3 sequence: CTTGAEETQYF. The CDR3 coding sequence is TGCACCACAGGTGCGGAGGAGACCCAGTACTTC.

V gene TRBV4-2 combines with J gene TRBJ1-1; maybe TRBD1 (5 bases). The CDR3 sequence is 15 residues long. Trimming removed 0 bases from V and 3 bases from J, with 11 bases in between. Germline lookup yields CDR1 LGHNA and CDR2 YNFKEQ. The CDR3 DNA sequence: TGTGCCAGCAGCCAAGACGGGGGAGTAGACACTGAAGCTTTCTTT. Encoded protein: CASSQDGGVDTEAFF.

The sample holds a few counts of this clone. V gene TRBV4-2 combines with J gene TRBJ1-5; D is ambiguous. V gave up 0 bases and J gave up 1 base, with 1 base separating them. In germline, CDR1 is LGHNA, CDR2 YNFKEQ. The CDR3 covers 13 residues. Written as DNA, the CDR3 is TGTGCCAGCAGCCAAGACAGCAATCAGCCCCAGCATTTT. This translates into CASSQDSNQPQHF.

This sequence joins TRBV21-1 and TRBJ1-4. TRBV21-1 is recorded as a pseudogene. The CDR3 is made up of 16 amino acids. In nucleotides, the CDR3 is TGTGCCAGCAGCAAAGAGCAGTCTGCAACTAATGAAAAACTGTTTTTT. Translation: CASSKEQSATNEKLFF.

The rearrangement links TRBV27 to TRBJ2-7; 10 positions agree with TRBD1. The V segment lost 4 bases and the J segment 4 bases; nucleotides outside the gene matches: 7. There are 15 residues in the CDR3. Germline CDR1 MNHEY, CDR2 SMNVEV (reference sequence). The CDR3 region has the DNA TGTGCCAGCAGTTATGGACAGGGGGGATTTTACGAGCAGTACTTC. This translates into CASSYGQGGFYEQYF.

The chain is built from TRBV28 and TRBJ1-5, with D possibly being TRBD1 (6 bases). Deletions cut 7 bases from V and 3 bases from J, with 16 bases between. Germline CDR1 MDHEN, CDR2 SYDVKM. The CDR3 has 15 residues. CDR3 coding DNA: TGTGCCAGCATCGGACAGCTGAGGGCCAATCAGCCCCAGCATTTT. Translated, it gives CASIGQLRANQPQHF.

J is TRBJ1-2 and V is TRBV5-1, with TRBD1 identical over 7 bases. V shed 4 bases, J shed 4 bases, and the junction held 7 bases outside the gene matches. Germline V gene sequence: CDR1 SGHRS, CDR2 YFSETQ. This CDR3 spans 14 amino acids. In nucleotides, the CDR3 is TGCGCCAGCAGCCCGGGAGGGACAGTCTATGGCTACACCTTC. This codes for CASSPGGTVYGYTF.

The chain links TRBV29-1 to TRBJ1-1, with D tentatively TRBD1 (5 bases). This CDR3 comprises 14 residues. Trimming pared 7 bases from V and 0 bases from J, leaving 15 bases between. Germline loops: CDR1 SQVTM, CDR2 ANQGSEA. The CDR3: CSELGPSMNTEAFF. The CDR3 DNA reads TGCAGCGAACTGGGACCGTCCATGAACACTGAAGCTTTCTTT. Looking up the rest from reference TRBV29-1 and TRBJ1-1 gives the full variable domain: SAVISQKPSRDICQRGTSLTIQCQVDSQVTMMFWYRQQPGQSLTLIATANQGSEATYESGFVIDKFPISRPNLTFSTLTVSNMSPEDSSIYLCSELGPSMNTEAFFGQGTRLTVV.

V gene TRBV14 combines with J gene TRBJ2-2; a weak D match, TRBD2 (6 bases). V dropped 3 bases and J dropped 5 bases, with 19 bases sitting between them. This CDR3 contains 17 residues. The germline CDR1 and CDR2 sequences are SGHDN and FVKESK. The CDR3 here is CASSHWGEKVGTGELFF. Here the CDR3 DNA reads TGTGCCAGCAGCCACTGGGGGGAGAAGGTGGGAACCGGGGAGCTGTTTTTT. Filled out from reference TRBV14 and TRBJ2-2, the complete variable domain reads EAGVTQFPSHSVIEKGQTVTLRCDPISGHDNLYWYRRVMGKEIKFLLHFVKESKQDESGMPNNRFLAERTGGTYSTLKVQPAELEDSGVYFCASSHWGEKVGTGELFFGEGSRLTVL.

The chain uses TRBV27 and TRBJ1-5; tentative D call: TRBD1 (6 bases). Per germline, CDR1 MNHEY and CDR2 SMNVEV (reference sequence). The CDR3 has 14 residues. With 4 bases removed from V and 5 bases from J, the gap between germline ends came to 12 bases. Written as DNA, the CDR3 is TGTGCCAGCAGTTCACAGGGAGGGTATCAGCCCCAGCATTTT. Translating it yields CASSSQGGYQPQHF.

CDR3 residues: CASSYPSGAGELFF. The CDR3 DNA reads TGTGCCAGCAGTTACCCCTCGGGGGCGGGGGAGCTGTTTTTT. The chain carries TRBV6-5 and TRBJ2-2, with D perhaps TRBD1 or TRBD2 (6 bases each). The ends were cut back, 2 bases at V and 8 bases at J, with 12 bases in the middle. Per the germline V gene, CDR1 is MNHEY and CDR2 is SVGAGI. CDR3 length: 14 residues.

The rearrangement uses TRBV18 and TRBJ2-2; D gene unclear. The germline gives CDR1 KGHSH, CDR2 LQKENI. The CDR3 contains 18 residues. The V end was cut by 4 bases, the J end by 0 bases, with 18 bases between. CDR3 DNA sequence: TGTGCCAGCTCACTGGAACCGCCATTTAGGACGAACACCGGGGAGCTGTTTTTT. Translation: CASSLEPPFRTNTGELFF.

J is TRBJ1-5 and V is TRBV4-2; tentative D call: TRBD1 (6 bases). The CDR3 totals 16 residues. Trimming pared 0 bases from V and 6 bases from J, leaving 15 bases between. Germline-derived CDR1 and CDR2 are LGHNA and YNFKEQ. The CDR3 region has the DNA TGTGCCAGCAGCCAAGATCCGGCAGGAGGGGGTCAGCCCCAGCATTTT. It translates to CASSQDPAGGGQPQHF.

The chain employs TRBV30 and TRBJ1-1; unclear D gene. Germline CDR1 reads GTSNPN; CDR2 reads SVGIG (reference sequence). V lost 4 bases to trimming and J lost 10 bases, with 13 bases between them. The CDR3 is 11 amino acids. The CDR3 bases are TGTGCCTGGATTGCCGGTACCTCAGCTTTCTTT. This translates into CAWIAGTSAFF.